This TCR beta chain was captured by sequencing in a study of a mutant IDH1 vaccine in newly diagnosed glioma. As for the study in general: The study gave patients eight vaccinations in weeks 1, 3, 5, 7, 11, 15, 19, 23. Vaccinations were initiated 4-6 weeks following radiotherapy alone, or were given together with temozolomide cycles. Patients arrived already treated with radiotherapy, temozolomide, or both, most having had both.

Time point specified: week 5, during vaccination. Mutant IDH1 20-mer peptide, at 300 ug, made up each vaccine dose, with topical imiquimod. For this clone: The antigen remains unidentified.

The CDR3 has 15 amino acids. Trimming at V came to 4 bases and at J to 2 bases, leaving 5 bases not matched to a gene. Germline loops: CDR1 SGHRS, CDR2 YFSETQ. Clones were read by immunoSEQ multiplex PCR, and TCRdb kept only the in-frame ones, dropping some. Found here are 53,000 or so clones, about 77% of them singletons; the top ten hold 5.2%. Study outcomes and limitations: Among patients, 90% to 95% showed immune responses induced by the vaccine.

The J gene is TRBJ2-1, the V gene TRBV5-1; the match to TRBD1 covers 8 bases. The material was PBMCs, obtained from a glioma patient whose treatment included an IDH1 peptide vaccine. This receptor was obtained from a man aged 45-60 years with glioma. The CDR3 reads CASSIGTGPYNEQFF. In DNA form, the CDR3 reads TGCGCCAGCAGCATCGGGACAGGCCCCTACAATGAGCAGTTCTTC.